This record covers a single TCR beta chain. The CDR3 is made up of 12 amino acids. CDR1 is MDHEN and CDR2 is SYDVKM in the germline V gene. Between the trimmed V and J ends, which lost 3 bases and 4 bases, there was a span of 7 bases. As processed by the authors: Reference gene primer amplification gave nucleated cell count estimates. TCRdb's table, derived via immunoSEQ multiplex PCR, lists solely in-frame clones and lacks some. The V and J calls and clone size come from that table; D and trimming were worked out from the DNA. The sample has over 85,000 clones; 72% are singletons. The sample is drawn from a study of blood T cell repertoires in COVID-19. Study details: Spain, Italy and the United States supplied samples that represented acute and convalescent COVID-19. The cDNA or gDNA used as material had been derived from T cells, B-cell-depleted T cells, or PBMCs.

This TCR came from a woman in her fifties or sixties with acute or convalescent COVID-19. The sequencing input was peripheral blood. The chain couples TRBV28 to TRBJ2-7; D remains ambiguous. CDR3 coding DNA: TGTGCCAGCAGTTTTTCTATGTACGAGCAGTACTTC. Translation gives CASSFSMYEQYF. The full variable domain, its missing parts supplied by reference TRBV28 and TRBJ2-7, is DVKVTQSSRYLVKRTGEKVFLECVQDMDHENMFWYRQDPGLGLRLIYFSYDVKMKEKGDIPEGYSVSREKKERFSLILESASTNQTSMYLCASSFSMYEQYFGPGTRLTVT.